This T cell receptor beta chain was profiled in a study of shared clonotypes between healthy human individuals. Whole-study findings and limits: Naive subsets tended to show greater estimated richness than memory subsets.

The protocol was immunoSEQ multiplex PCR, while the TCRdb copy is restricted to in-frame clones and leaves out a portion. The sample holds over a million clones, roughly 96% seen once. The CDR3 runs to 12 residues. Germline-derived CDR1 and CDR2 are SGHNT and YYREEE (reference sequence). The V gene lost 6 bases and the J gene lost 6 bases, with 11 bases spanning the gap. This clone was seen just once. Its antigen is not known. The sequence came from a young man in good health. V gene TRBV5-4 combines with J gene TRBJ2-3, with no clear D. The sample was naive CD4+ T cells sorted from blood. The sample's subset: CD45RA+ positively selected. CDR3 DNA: TGTGCCAGCAACCAGCCGCAGGATACGCAGTATTTT. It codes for CASNQPQDTQYF.